The rows below give T cell receptor beta chains drawn from one sample of a study of Ad26.COV2.S vaccination and SARS-CoV-2 variants. TCRdb's table, derived via immunoSEQ multiplex PCR, lists solely in-frame clones and lacks some. Of 440,000 or so clones in the sample, about 88% were seen once. Material: peripheral blood, obtained in a trial of Ad26.COV2.S vaccine versus placebo. Receptors originate from a person between 18 and 60 years old who received the Ad26.COV2.S COVID-19 vaccine or a placebo. Each CDR3 is given with its conserved first and last residue. Each record gives: D gene, V gene, J gene, clone size, CDR3 protein, CDR3 DNA. D genes are given only for firm matches. Clone size is stated in some rows and not others, as once, few, many or a class when expanded.

-,TRBV7-6,TRBJ1-1,-,CASSSGEQTEAFF,TGTGCCAGCAGCTCCGGAGAGCAGACTGAAGCTTTCTTT
TRBD1,TRBV5-1,TRBJ1-1,-,CASSLAGSGQGPTSEAFF,TGCGCCAGCAGCTTGGCCGGTTCGGGACAGGGACCGACTTCTGAAGCTTTCTTT
TRBD2,TRBV4-3,TRBJ2-7,many,CASSKGLAESYEQYF,TGCGCCAGCAGCAAGGGACTAGCGGAGTCCTACGAGCAGTACTTC
-,TRBV19,TRBJ1-1,-,CASSIGGFELAFF,TGTGCCAGTAGTATAGGGGGCTTCGAATTAGCTTTCTTT
TRBD1,TRBV6-5,TRBJ1-6,-,CASSWGQGNSPLHF,TGTGCCAGCAGCTGGGGACAGGGGAATTCACCCCTCCACTTT
-,TRBV19,TRBJ2-5,-,CASSIGAVTQETQYF,TGTGCCAGTAGTATAGGGGCGGTTACCCAAGAGACCCAGTACTTC
TRBD1,TRBV25-1,TRBJ2-1,-,CASARPGTGQGNEQFF,TGTGCCAGCGCACGCCCCGGGACAGGGCAGGGGAATGAGCAGTTCTTC
TRBD1,TRBV25-1,TRBJ2-3,-,CASAPGTGRSDTQYF,TGTGCCAGCGCTCCCGGGACAGGGAGATCAGATACGCAGTATTTT
-,TRBV7-9,TRBJ1-5,-,CASSSAAGNQPQHF,TGTGCCAGCAGCTCGGCCGCGGGGAATCAGCCCCAGCATTTT
-,TRBV3-1/TRBV3-2,TRBJ2-2,-,CASSQLGGRVGAGELFF,TGTGCCAGCAGCCAATTGGGCGGACGAGTAGGGGCCGGGGAGCTGTTTTTT
-,TRBV30,TRBJ2-3,-,CAWSVVSDTQYF,TGTGCCTGGAGTGTAGTTTCAGATACGCAGTATTTT
-,TRBV28,TRBJ1-3,-,CASSPSSGEAGNTIYF,TGTGCCAGCAGTCCATCTTCGGGGGAGGCCGGAAACACCATATATTTT
-,TRBV11-2,TRBJ2-1,once,CASSFQGAEQFF,TGTGCCAGCAGCTTTCAGGGTGCTGAGCAGTTCTTC
-,TRBV6-2/TRBV6-3,TRBJ1-4,-,CASSYSGNEKLFF,TGTGCCAGCAGTTACTCGGGAAATGAAAAACTGTTTTTT
TRBD2,TRBV4-2,TRBJ2-2,-,CASSQVVSGGLSTGELFF,TGTGCCAGCAGCCAAGTGGTCAGCGGGGGCCTTTCCACCGGGGAGCTGTTTTTT
-,TRBV6-2/TRBV6-3,TRBJ1-1,few,CASRYPRESMNTEAFF,TGTGCCAGCAGATACCCCCGGGAGTCCATGAACACTGAAGCTTTCTTT
-,TRBV13,TRBJ2-1,-,CASSLGPGIEQFF,TGTGCCAGCAGCTTAGGCCCGGGAATCGAGCAGTTCTTC
-,TRBV3-1/TRBV3-2,TRBJ1-6,once,CASSQELVSATSPLHF,TGTGCCAGCAGCCAAGAATTGGTATCGGCCACTTCACCCCTCCACTTT
TRBD1,TRBV10-2,TRBJ2-7,-,CASSEDRGGYEQYF,TGCGCCAGCAGTGAGGACAGGGGTGGCTACGAGCAGTACTTC
-,TRBV6-2/TRBV6-3,TRBJ1-5,-,CASSYVRVQPQHF,TGTGCCAGCAGTTACGTTCGGGTCCAGCCCCAGCATTTT
-,TRBV29-1,TRBJ2-5,-,CSVGNTYQETQYF,TGCAGCGTTGGGAACACATACCAAGAGACCCAGTACTTC
-,TRBV24-1,TRBJ1-3,once,CATSDLEAGELSGNTIYF,TGTGCCACCAGTGATTTAGAGGCAGGTGAACTCTCTGGAAACACCATATATTTT
-,TRBV7-9,TRBJ1-3,-,CASSRYIRNTIYF,TGTGCCAGCAGCCGATATATCCGAAACACCATATATTTT
-,TRBV7-2,TRBJ2-1,-,CASSLRTVAVYNEQFF,TGTGCCAGCAGCTTACGGACAGTTGCGGTATACAATGAGCAGTTCTTC
-,TRBV27,TRBJ1-1,-,CASSDRMNTEAFF,TGTGCCAGCAGCGACAGGATGAACACTGAAGCTTTCTTT
-,TRBV2,TRBJ1-1,few,CATYQDAPLNTEAFF,TGTGCCACCTATCAGGATGCTCCCCTGAACACTGAAGCTTTCTTT
-,TRBV27,TRBJ1-6,-,CASSLGMNSPLHF,TGTGCCAGCAGTTTAGGGATGAATTCACCCCTCCACTTT
TRBD2,TRBV10-3,TRBJ2-1,-,CAISEAPGTSELNEQFF,TGTGCCATCAGTGAGGCCCCCGGGACTAGCGAGCTCAATGAGCAGTTCTTC
-,TRBV9,TRBJ2-4,-,CASSAGGRDIQYF,TGTGCCAGCAGCGCTGGGGGTCGTGACATTCAGTACTTC
TRBD1,TRBV5-4,TRBJ1-1,once,CASSLPLGQGPTEAFF,TGTGCCAGCAGCTTGCCCCTCGGACAGGGGCCCACTGAAGCTTTCTTT
-,TRBV6-5,TRBJ2-7,-,CASSLNQGFSYEQYF,TGTGCCAGCAGTCTCAACCAGGGGTTTTCCTACGAGCAGTACTTC
TRBD1,TRBV7-9,TRBJ1-2,-,CASSPTGYYGYTF,TGTGCCAGCAGCCCGACAGGGTACTATGGCTACACCTTC
-,TRBV5-7,TRBJ2-2,once,CASSFPADLNTGELFF,TGTGCCAGCAGCTTCCCGGCAGACCTGAACACCGGGGAGCTGTTTTTT
-,TRBV10-1,TRBJ1-5,-,CASSEQVNQPQHF,TGCGCCAGCAGTGAGCAGGTCAATCAGCCCCAGCATTTT
-,TRBV19,TRBJ1-2,-,CASSMQKTNYGYTF,TGTGCCAGTAGTATGCAGAAGACTAACTATGGCTACACCTTC
-,TRBV19,TRBJ1-1,-,CASRSGPEAFF,TGTGCCAGTCGTAGCGGCCCTGAAGCTTTCTTT
-,TRBV4-2,TRBJ2-1,-,CASSQPGLWGINEQFF,TGTGCCAGCAGCCAGCCTGGGCTCTGGGGAATCAATGAGCAGTTCTTC
-,TRBV25-1,TRBJ2-3,-,CASSDLRTTPPDTQYF,TGTGCCAGCAGTGATCTGAGGACTACGCCCCCGGATACGCAGTATTTT
TRBD2,TRBV27,TRBJ2-7,-,CASAKTGTSALYEQYF,TGTGCCAGCGCAAAGACCGGGACTAGCGCACTCTACGAGCAGTACTTC
-,TRBV18,TRBJ2-3,-,CASSPSSTDTQYF,TGTGCCAGCTCACCGTCGAGCACAGATACGCAGTATTTT
-,TRBV4-1,TRBJ2-7,few,CASSHPGRYEQYF,TGCGCCAGCAGCCACCCAGGCCGCTACGAGCAGTACTTC
-,TRBV30,TRBJ2-1,-,CAWIDPPSYNEQFF,TGTGCCTGGATCGACCCCCCGTCCTACAATGAGCAGTTCTTC
-,TRBV3-1/TRBV3-2,TRBJ2-1,-,CASSQDAAIGNEQFF,TGTGCCAGCAGCCAAGATGCGGCTATAGGCAATGAGCAGTTCTTC
TRBD1,TRBV5-1,TRBJ2-3,-,CASSLVPSPGGDTQYF,TGCGCCAGCAGCTTGGTCCCCTCACCAGGGGGAGATACGCAGTATTTT
-,TRBV19,TRBJ2-7,once,CASSRGYMLNLGEQYF,TGTGCCAGTAGTAGAGGGTACATGCTAAATCTAGGGGAGCAGTACTTC
TRBD2,TRBV10-3,TRBJ2-4,-,CAISEHFTGTSIKGRKYF,TGTGCCATCAGTGAGCACTTCACCGGGACTAGCATTAAAGGGAGGAAGTACTTC
TRBD1,TRBV7-8,TRBJ1-5,-,CASSFGQGAGSNQPQHF,TGTGCCAGCAGCTTCGGTCAGGGGGCGGGGAGCAATCAGCCCCAGCATTTT
-,TRBV24-1,TRBJ2-3,-,CATSDFGSDTQYF,TGTGCCACCAGTGATTTTGGCAGTGACACGCAGTATTTT
-,TRBV14,TRBJ1-1,-,CASSQESGNTEAFF,TGTGCCAGCAGCCAAGAGTCCGGCAACACTGAAGCTTTCTTT
-,TRBV2,TRBJ2-5,-,CASSAQMGQETQYF,TGTGCCAGCAGTGCTCAAATGGGCCAAGAGACCCAGTACTTC
TRBD2,TRBV5-1,TRBJ2-3,-,CASSLGKTSGATDTQYF,TGCGCCAGCAGCTTGGGCAAGACTAGCGGGGCGACAGATACGCAGTATTTT
-,TRBV6-5,TRBJ1-1,-,CASSYTSGGWTEAFF,TGTGCCAGCAGTTACACCTCCGGTGGATGGACTGAAGCTTTCTTT
-,TRBV7-2,TRBJ1-3,-,CASSRMIGGNTIYF,TGTGCCAGCAGTAGGATGATTGGCGGAAACACCATATATTTT
-,TRBV29-1,TRBJ1-2,-,CSVKGGIIYGYTF,TGCAGCGTCAAGGGTGGAATCATTTATGGCTACACCTTC
-,TRBV10-3,TRBJ1-2,-,CAISESLGAGGGYTF,TGTGCCATCAGTGAGTCACTGGGAGCTGGGGGCGGCTACACCTTC
-,TRBV6-2/TRBV6-3,TRBJ1-2,-,CASSDSYGYTF,TGTGCCAGCAGTGACAGCTATGGCTACACCTTC
-,TRBV18,TRBJ1-1,-,CASSPPSAGAIGAFF,TGTGCCAGCTCACCCCCCTCGGCAGGGGCAATCGGAGCTTTCTTT
TRBD2,TRBV9,TRBJ2-7,-,CASSPGGLSNYEQYF,TGTGCCAGCAGCCCGGGGGGACTTTCGAACTACGAGCAGTACTTC
-,TRBV30,TRBJ1-5,-,CAWSYDRNQPQHF,TGTGCCTGGAGTTACGACAGGAATCAGCCCCAGCATTTT